This TCR beta chain was obtained from a study of T cell changes during pregnancy in multiple sclerosis. Assay: immunoSEQ multiplex PCR; the TCRdb copy retains only in-frame clones and omits some. The sample carries about 85,000 clones, approximately 89% recorded once. The CDR3 is 14 residues long. V trimming: 5 bases; J trimming: 6 bases; junction bases outside the gene matches: 8. CDR1 and CDR2 (germline): SGHTA, FQGNSA. This clone was picked up one time. The receptor was derived from a female donor with multiple sclerosis, enrolled in a pregnancy study. The source material was peripheral blood, sampled in the first trimester of pregnancy. The genes are TRBV7-2 and TRBJ2-3; 7 bases line up with TRBD2. The CDR3 bases are TGTGCCAGCAGCCTTTTAGGACTAGGGGATACGCAGTATTTT. Amino acid sequence: CASSLLGLGDTQYF.